This T cell receptor beta chain emerged from a study of OX40 agonist ivuxolimab in advanced cancers. Study outcomes and limitations: Some nonresponders likewise displayed low normalized T-cell clonal expansion.

The CDR3 sequence is 15 residues long. Germline CDR1 MNHEY, CDR2 SVGAGI. The J segment lost 6 bases and the V segment lost 0 bases, leaving 2 bases of the junction unmatched. Data came from immunoSEQ multiplex PCR; TCRdb stores just in-frame clones and leaves some out. The sample carries some 26,000 clones, about 85% recorded once. The table lists this clone with a few counts. What it binds is unknown. This sample comprised CD4+ or CD8+ T cells sorted from blood, obtained in a trial of the OX40 agonist ivuxolimab. This chain connects TRBV6-5 to TRBJ2-1; 10 positions agree with TRBD1. The TCR was taken from an adult with an advanced solid tumor such as melanoma, head and neck, liver or kidney cancer. Written as DNA, the CDR3 is TGTGCCAGCAGTTACTCGGGGACAGGGGCCAATGAGCAGTTCTTC. This translates into CASSYSGTGANEQFF.